The 11 T cell receptor beta chains below were found in one sample sequenced in a study of CD8+ T cells in alopecia areata. Reverse transcribed after extraction, RNA yielded cDNA as the sequencing template. Libraries were prepared by immunoSEQ multiplex PCR; TCRdb keeps only in-frame clonotypes and omits some of them. The sample lists roughly 170,000 clones; approximately 56% were seen once. Material: CD4+ T cells sorted from blood, obtained at week 0. The receptors derive from a human donor with alopecia areata.

This clone was found once. The rearrangement joins TRBV25-1 to TRBJ1-2, with TRBD1 identical over 11 bases. Trimming cost V 1 base and J 7 bases; bases outside gene matches: 8. CDR1 is MGHDK and CDR2 is SYGVNS in the germline V gene. The CDR3 has 16 amino acids. The CDR3 nucleotides read TGTGCCAGCAGTGAATCAGGGGACAGGGGGATCCCTGGCTACACCTTC. Translated: CASSESGDRGIPGYTF.

This clone has a handful of counts. The chain joins TRBV5-6 to TRBJ2-5, with 7 bases that match TRBD2. The length of the CDR3 is 15 residues. Germline loops: CDR1 SGHDT, CDR2 YYEEEE. V shed 5 bases, J shed 0 bases, and the junction held 7 bases outside the gene matches. CDR3 DNA sequence: TGTGCCAGCAGAGGGGAGGGGTTGTACCAAGAGACCCAGTACTTC. Its translation is CASRGEGLYQETQYF.

V gene TRBV30 combines with J gene TRBJ2-7, with D hard to call. The CDR3 spans 15 residues. Trimming left V 3 bases short and J 6 bases short, with 21 bases between. CDR1 is GTSNPN, CDR2 SVGIG, per germline (reference sequence). CDR3 residues: CAWSLGYSSPGEQYF. CDR3 nucleotides: TGTGCCTGGAGCCTAGGGTACAGTTCACCAGGCGAGCAGTACTTC. The full variable domain, completed using reference TRBV30 and TRBJ2-7, is SQTIHQWPATLVQPVGSPLSLECTVEGTSNPNLYWYRQAAGRGLQLLFYSVGIGQISSEVPQNLSASRPQDRQFILSSKKLLLSDSGFYLCAWSLGYSSPGEQYFGPGTRLTVT.

The chain is built from TRBV18 and TRBJ1-2, with 7 nucleotides matching TRBD1. The CDR3 runs to 15 residues. Germline trimming cut 3 bases from V and 2 bases from J; bases unmatched to any gene: 6. Germline V gene sequence: CDR1 KGHSH, CDR2 LQKENI. CDR3: CASSPAGGNNYGYTF. The CDR3 DNA reads as TGTGCCAGCTCACCGGCAGGGGGGAACAACTATGGCTACACCTTC.

This clone was counted a few times. The genes are TRBV5-1 and TRBJ1-2; TRBD1 matches 9 bases. The CDR3 is made up of 14 amino acids. Germline CDR1 SGHRS, CDR2 YFSETQ. Losses at the gene ends were 0 bases for V and 8 bases for J; bases not matched to a gene: 5. The CDR3 loop reads CASSLAGQGGGYTF. As DNA, the CDR3 is TGCGCCAGCAGCTTGGCGGGACAGGGCGGCGGCTACACCTTC.

This clone was counted once. Other DNA sequences from this sample encode an identical CDR3 as well. V and J are TRBV4-1 and TRBJ2-7; 8 positions match TRBD1. V shed 1 base, J shed 4 bases, and the junction held 3 bases outside the gene matches. This CDR3 is 14 amino acids long. The germline gives CDR1 MGHRA, CDR2 YSYEKL. CDR3 residues: CASSQGQGAYEQYF. The DNA for the CDR3 is TGCGCCAGCAGCCAAGGTCAGGGGGCGTACGAGCAGTACTTC.

The chain carries TRBV6-1 and TRBJ2-2; no definite D call. Per the germline V gene, CDR1 is MNHNS and CDR2 is SASEGT. The CDR3 spans 15 residues. V was clipped by 2 bases and J by 3 bases, with 10 bases between them. The CDR3 DNA sequence: TGTGCCAGCAGTGAACGCAGAAAGGACACCGGGGAGCTGTTTTTT. Protein sequence: CASSERRKDTGELFF.

The chain has TRBV2 and TRBJ1-2; maybe TRBD1 (6 bases). V shed 8 bases and J shed 6 bases, with 16 bases lying between them. Germline values: CDR1 SNHLY, CDR2 FYNNEI. This CDR3 has 13 residues. The CDR3 spells CASAKDRNNGYTF. CDR3 DNA sequence: TGTGCCAGCGCGAAGGACAGAAATAATGGCTACACCTTC. Together with reference TRBV2 and TRBJ1-2, the CDR3 gives the full variable domain: EPEVTQTPSHQVTQMGQEVILRCVPISNHLYFYWYRQILGQKVEFLVSFYNNEISEKSEIFDDQFSVERPDGSNFTLKIRSTKLEDSAMYFCASAKDRNNGYTFGSGTRLTVV.

The chain recombines TRBV9 with TRBJ2-3; tentative D call: TRBD2 (6 bases). This CDR3 is built from 16 residues. Germline V gene lookup returns CDR1 SGDLS and CDR2 YYNGEE. The germline V and J ends were trimmed by 3 bases and 0 bases, with 14 bases remaining between them. CDR3 coding DNA: TGTGCCAGCAGCGGCGACTGGGACTCTAGCACAGATACGCAGTATTTT. Amino acids: CASSGDWDSSTDTQYF.

This sequence joins TRBV15 and TRBJ2-3, with 13 bases that match TRBD2. CDR1 is LNHNV and CDR2 is YYDKDF in the germline V gene (reference sequence). The CDR3 totals 16 residues. V trimming: 0 bases; J trimming: 14 bases; junction bases outside the gene matches: 11. The CDR3 bases are TGTGCCACCAGCAGAGAAAGCGGACTAGCGGGGGCCCAGCGGTATTTT. Protein product: CATSRESGLAGAQRYF.

Only a few counts were recorded for this clone. The chain couples TRBV29-1 to TRBJ2-5; 10 bases map to TRBD2. The CDR3 length is 12 residues. Germline CDR1 is SQVTM and CDR2 is ANQGSEA. The DNA of the CDR3 is TGCAGTTCACTAGCGGGGTTGGAGACCCAGTACTTC. The encoded protein is CSSLAGLETQYF.